The 5 T cell receptor beta chains reported below all come from one sample, sequenced in a study of CD8 T cells in Susac syndrome. Random-hexamer reverse transcription was applied to roughly 0.5 to 1 ug RNA. TCRdb recomputed calls from the immunoSEQ multiplex PCR reads with MiXCR, one row per CDR3 protein. The repertoire holds under 350,000 distinct CDR3 sequences, with roughly nine tenths as singletons. The sample was CD4+ T cells from PBMCs. These receptors were collected from a human donor with multiple sclerosis.

This clonotype was counted once. The J gene is TRBJ2-7, the V gene TRBV6-5; 10 bases align to TRBD1. The CDR3 is made up of 14 amino acids. CDR1 MNHEY and CDR2 SVGAGI come from the germline V gene. V gave up 5 bases and J gave up 6 bases; unmatched junction bases: 7. CDR3 coding DNA: TGTGCCAGCAGTCGACAGGGGGCTCGAGGCGAGCAGTACTTC. Amino acid sequence: CASSRQGARGEQYF.

CDR3 loop: CASSPMRDIQPQHF. CDR3 nucleotide sequence: TGTGCCAGCTCACCGATGAGGGATATTCAGCCCCAGCATTTT. The J gene is TRBJ1-5, the V gene TRBV18; D is unclear. Per germline, CDR1 KGHSH and CDR2 LQKENI. The CDR3 has 14 amino acids. The V gene lost 3 bases and the J gene lost 6 bases, with 12 bases spanning the gap.

This chain links TRBV20-1 with TRBJ2-2, with D uncertain. Trimming shortened V by 0 bases and J by 6 bases, and 5 bases separated the two germline ends. From germline, CDR1 is DFQATT and CDR2 SNEGSKA (reference sequence). The CDR3 extends over 12 amino acids. CDR3 protein: CSAREVAGELFF. The CDR3 coding sequence is TGCAGTGCTAGAGAGGTGGCCGGGGAGCTGTTTTTT.

The V gene is TRBV4-1, the J gene TRBJ1-5; 9 bases match TRBD1. V lost 3 bases, J lost 1 base, and 4 bases stayed unmatched. This CDR3 comprises 16 residues. The V gene's germline CDR1 is MGHRA and CDR2 YSYEKL. CDR3 in DNA: TGCGCCAGCAGCCAGGGACAGGGTGGGAGCAATCAGCCCCAGCATTTT. Encoded protein: CASSQGQGGSNQPQHF.

This clonotype was seen a few times. Here the CDR3 reads CAWSRGGNTEAFF. In DNA form, the CDR3 reads TGTGCCTGGAGTCGCGGAGGAAACACTGAAGCTTTCTTT. V usage is TRBV30 and J usage is TRBJ1-1; D is unclear. The CDR3 is made up of 13 amino acids. Trimming cost V 2 bases and J 2 bases, with 9 bases left between them. CDR1 is GTSNPN, CDR2 SVGIG, per germline (reference sequence). Based on the CDR3 plus reference TRBV30 and TRBJ1-1, the full variable domain is SQTIHQWPATLVQPVGSPLSLECTVEGTSNPNLYWYRQAAGRGLQLLFYSVGIGQISSEVPQNLSASRPQDRQFILSSKKLLLSDSGFYLCAWSRGGNTEAFFGQGTRLTVV.